The 28 T cell receptor beta chains below were found in one sample sequenced in a study of shared clonotypes between healthy human individuals. Profiling relied on immunoSEQ multiplex PCR, and the TCRdb table lists in-frame clones only, not all of them. This sample has 2 million or so clones, with roughly 96% found just once. The material sequenced was naive CD4+ T cells sorted from blood. Documented subset: CD45RA+ positively selected. All receptors come from a man aged 18-30 years in good health.

The chain recombines TRBV10-3 with TRBJ1-3, with D maybe TRBD1 (6 bases). The CDR3 has 15 amino acids. Looked up from germline, CDR1 is ENHRY and CDR2 is SYGVKD. V was cut by 6 bases and J by 4 bases, with 16 bases left in between. CDR3 nucleotide sequence: TGTGCCATCAGGAACCTTACAGGGAAAGGAAACACCATATATTTT. It yields the protein CAIRNLTGKGNTIYF.

This chain joins TRBV18 and TRBJ2-7; the match to TRBD1 covers 9 bases. Germline lookup yields CDR1 KGHSH and CDR2 LQKENI. Trimming cost V 2 bases and J 2 bases; bases outside gene matches: 4. This CDR3 region has 15 residues. The CDR3 nucleotides read TGTGCCAGCTCACCAGTGGGACAGGGACCCTACGAGCAGTACTTC. It translates to CASSPVGQGPYEQYF.

This chain links TRBV4-1 with TRBJ2-1; D gene ambiguous. Germline V gives CDR1 MGHRA, CDR2 YSYEKL. Trimming removed 2 bases at V and 5 bases at J, with 10 bases between. The CDR3 has 14 residues. The CDR3 sequence is CASSQFLRNNEQFF. CDR3 bases: TGCGCCAGCAGCCAATTCTTGCGGAACAATGAGCAGTTCTTC.

The chain uses TRBV6-1 and TRBJ1-2; D ambiguous. V dropped 2 bases and J dropped 5 bases, with 12 bases sitting between them. The CDR3 has 14 amino acids. Per the germline V gene, CDR1 is MNHNS and CDR2 is SASEGT. The DNA for the CDR3 is TGTGCCAGCAGTGAAATGGGATTTGGGTATGGCTACACCTTC. The encoded protein is CASSEMGFGYGYTF.

V is TRBV30 and J is TRBJ2-3; D may be TRBD2 (5 bases). The CDR3 has 14 residues. V was shortened by 5 bases and J by 2 bases, with 14 bases between the two germline ends. Germline CDR1 reads GTSNPN; CDR2 reads SVGIG (reference sequence). The DNA of the CDR3 is TGTGCCTGGTCCAGAGGGCTAGTCACAGATACGCAGTATTTT. It is translated as CAWSRGLVTDTQYF.

This rearrangement joins TRBV11-3 to TRBJ2-6; 9 bases are shared with TRBD1. CDR1 and CDR2 from the germline V gene are SGHNT and YENEEA. The CDR3 length is 17 residues. V lost 3 bases and J lost 0; bases outside the gene matches: 3. The CDR3 loop reads CASSLGQGNSGANVLTF. The CDR3 region has the DNA TGTGCCAGCAGCTTGGGACAGGGTAACTCTGGGGCCAACGTCCTGACTTTC.

The rearrangement joins TRBV28 to TRBJ2-7; D tentatively reads TRBD1 or TRBD2 (7 bases each). CDR3 length: 13 residues. Germline CDR1 is MDHEN and CDR2 is SYDVKM. V was pared by 8 bases and J by 6 bases, with 17 bases between. For the CDR3, the DNA is TGTGCCAGCTGGTGGCAGGGGGGGCGCGAGCAGTACTTC. This sequence encodes CASWWQGGREQYF.

The chain has TRBV30 and TRBJ1-1; 7 bases map to TRBD1. The J segment lost 0 bases and the V segment lost 2 bases, leaving 3 bases of the junction unmatched. Looked up from germline, CDR1 is GTSNPN and CDR2 is SVGIG (reference sequence). This CDR3 region has 14 residues. The CDR3 DNA is TGTGCCTGGAGTTGGGACAGTGTGAACACTGAAGCTTTCTTT. It specifies CAWSWDSVNTEAFF.

The V call is TRBV7-2, the J call TRBJ2-3; 11 bases are shared with TRBD2. There are 19 residues in the CDR3. V lost 6 bases, J lost 1 base, and 15 bases stayed unmatched. Germline CDR1 SGHTA, CDR2 FQGNSA. The CDR3 region has the DNA TGTGCCAGCAGATCTAATGTCCTAGCGGGAGGCCAGGGCACAGATACGCAGTATTTT. Residues: CASRSNVLAGGQGTDTQYF.

The rearrangement links TRBV4-1 to TRBJ2-7, with a weak D call TRBD2 (6 bases). Germline V lookup: CDR1 MGHRA, CDR2 YSYEKL. V was pared by 1 base and J by 4 bases, with 11 bases between. There are 14 residues in the CDR3. The CDR3, as DNA: TGCGCCAGCAGCCAAGCTACCCGGGGGTACGAGCAGTACTTC. Its protein is CASSQATRGYEQYF.

V usage is TRBV4-1 and J usage is TRBJ1-3, with D hard to call. Germline CDR1 and CDR2: MGHRA and YSYEKL. The CDR3 has 17 amino acids. Trimming pared 1 base from V and 0 bases from J, leaving 13 bases between. The CDR3 bases are TGCGCCAGCAGCCAAGTGGTTTTATCGGACTCTGGAAACACCATATATTTT. It yields the protein CASSQVVLSDSGNTIYF.

The chain recombines TRBV4-1 with TRBJ2-1, with 10 bases identical to TRBD2. The V gene end was trimmed by 2 bases and the J gene end by 8 bases; junction bases not matched to a gene: 15. This CDR3 has 18 amino acids. From germline, CDR1 is MGHRA and CDR2 YSYEKL. CDR3 bases: TGCGCCAGCAGCCAACCTGGACTAGCGGCAGCCCCTGGGGATGAGCAGTTCTTC. Encoded protein: CASSQPGLAAAPGDEQFF.

The chain carries TRBV7-9 and TRBJ1-5, with D perhaps TRBD1 (6 bases). Germline lookup yields CDR1 SEHNR and CDR2 FQNEAQ (reference sequence). The CDR3 runs 14 residues. V was pared by 5 bases and J by 2 bases, with 10 bases between. The CDR3 reads CASSTGIGNQPQHF. DNA for the CDR3: TGTGCCAGCAGCACAGGGATTGGCAATCAGCCCCAGCATTTT.

The chain is built from TRBV18 and TRBJ1-1, with 8 bases identical to TRBD1. The junction had 4 bases not matched to a gene; V was cut back by 3 bases and J by 10 bases. The germline CDR1 and CDR2 sequences are KGHSH and LQKENI. The length of the CDR3 is 12 residues. The CDR3 region is CASSPMTGVAFF. CDR3 DNA sequence: TGTGCCAGCTCACCCATGACAGGGGTAGCTTTCTTT.

The J gene is TRBJ2-3, the V gene TRBV10-1, with 8 bases lining up with TRBD1. The CDR3 runs to 17 residues. Germline CDR1 is WNHNN and CDR2 is SYGVQD (reference sequence). V shed 0 bases and J 3 bases; nucleotides not matched to a gene: 8. The CDR3 nucleotides read TGCGCCAGCAGTGAGTCAGGGAGAACAGGGGGAACAGATACGCAGTATTTT. This translates into CASSESGRTGGTDTQYF.

The CDR3 DNA reads as TGCGCCAGCAGCCAAGACAGGGCGACTAGGGAAAAACTGTTTTTT. As protein: CASSQDRATREKLFF. V and J are TRBV4-1 and TRBJ1-4; the D gene is possibly TRBD1 (5 bases). The ends were cut back, 0 bases at V and 8 bases at J, with 13 bases in the middle. This CDR3 spans 15 amino acids. CDR1 and CDR2 (germline): MGHRA, YSYEKL.

The chain uses TRBV6-1 and TRBJ1-2, with a weak D call TRBD1 (6 bases). This CDR3 comprises 15 residues. In germline, CDR1 is MNHNS, CDR2 SASEGT. The V gene lost 6 bases and the J gene lost 2 bases, with 16 bases spanning the gap. This CDR3 reads CASRTTGQKNYGYTF. The CDR3 DNA reads as TGTGCCAGCAGAACCACAGGACAGAAGAACTATGGCTACACCTTC.

Of note for this clone: In the same sample, other DNA sequences code for this CDR3. V usage is TRBV5-4 and J usage is TRBJ2-3; 11 nucleotides align to TRBD2. CDR1 and CDR2 from the germline V gene are SGHNT and YYREEE (reference sequence). The V gene end was trimmed by 1 base and the J gene end by 0 bases; junction bases not matched to a gene: 4. The CDR3 has 17 amino acids. CDR3 protein: CASSLRLAGGSTDTQYF. CDR3 sequence (DNA): TGTGCCAGCAGCTTGCGGCTAGCGGGGGGAAGCACAGATACGCAGTATTTT.

The rearrangement links TRBV2 to TRBJ2-6, with D unclear. The CDR3 has 11 residues. Germline CDR1 reads SNHLY; CDR2 reads FYNNEI. Trimming pared 6 bases from V and 13 bases from J, leaving 10 bases between. The CDR3 nucleotides are TGTGCCAGCAGCAAAACTGGAGTCCTGACTTTC. Translating gives CASSKTGVLTF.

The J gene is TRBJ2-7, the V gene TRBV5-1, with D hard to call. Deletions cut 1 base from V and 3 bases from J, with 8 bases between. Germline V lookup: CDR1 SGHRS, CDR2 YFSETQ. There are 13 residues in the CDR3. The CDR3 protein is CASSLTFLYEQYF. In DNA form, the CDR3 reads TGCGCCAGCAGCTTGACCTTCCTCTACGAGCAGTACTTC.

This rearrangement joins TRBV23-1 to TRBJ2-7, with D maybe TRBD2 (6 bases). TRBV23-1 is filed as an ORF, its function uncertain. CDR3 size: 15 residues. V was clipped by 7 bases and J by 3 bases, with 19 bases between them. The CDR3 loop is CASITWGVKYYEQYF. DNA of the CDR3: TGCGCCAGCATAACTTGGGGGGTTAAGTACTACGAGCAGTACTTC.

CDR3 DNA: TGTGCCAGTAGTGCGCGGACAGGGGGCACGAATTCACCCCTCCACTTT. Protein: CASSARTGGTNSPLHF. This rearrangement joins TRBV19 to TRBJ1-6, with 11 bases identical to TRBD1. Germline V CDR1 and CDR2: LNHDA, SQIVND (reference sequence). The CDR3 extends over 16 amino acids. V shed 5 bases and J 7 bases; nucleotides not matched to a gene: 7.

The chain recombines TRBV5-6 with TRBJ1-2; no firm D call. The V and J ends lost 2 bases and 4 bases respectively, with 9 bases between them. Germline V gene sequence: CDR1 SGHDT, CDR2 YYEEEE. The CDR3 runs 13 residues. CDR3 DNA: TGTGCCAGCAGCTTCAAGGACCGCTATGGCTACACCTTC. Residues: CASSFKDRYGYTF. The full variable domain, completed using reference TRBV5-6 and TRBJ1-2, is DAGVTQSPTHLIKTRGQQVTLRCSPKSGHDTVSWYQQALGQGPQFIFQYYEEEERQRGNFPDRFSGHQFPNYSSELNVNALLLGDSALYLCASSFKDRYGYTFGSGTRLTVV.

This clone was counted once. The CDR3, as DNA: TGTGCCAGCAGGACTAGGACAGAGGAGCAGTACTTC. It codes for CASRTRTEEQYF. The chain links TRBV6-5 to TRBJ2-7; tentatively, D is TRBD1 or TRBD2 (6 bases each). V was pared by 6 bases and J by 7 bases, with 13 bases between. This CDR3 contains 12 residues. CDR1 is MNHEY, CDR2 SVGAGI, per germline.

This clone came up once. V usage is TRBV6-5 and J usage is TRBJ2-7; TRBD2 is a possible D gene (5 bases). V lost 5 bases to trimming and J lost 2 bases, with 10 bases between them. The germline V gene has CDR1 MNHEY and CDR2 SVGAGI. The CDR3 loop spans 13 amino acids. The CDR3 protein is CASSNGNAYEQYF. The DNA for the CDR3 is TGTGCCAGCAGTAACGGGAACGCCTACGAGCAGTACTTC.

The V and J genes are TRBV29-1 and TRBJ1-2; no reliable D call. Germline V lookup: CDR1 SQVTM, CDR2 ANQGSEA. V was clipped by 3 bases and J by 8 bases, with 10 bases between them. The CDR3 is 11 residues long. The DNA of the CDR3 is TGCAGCGTTGATAGTGGTTACGGCTACACCTTC. Residues: CSVDSGYGYTF.

This chain connects TRBV19 to TRBJ1-5, with 8 bases matching TRBD1. Trimming took 9 bases from V and 2 from J; bases not matched to a gene: 9. Germline lookup yields CDR1 LNHDA and CDR2 SQIVND (reference sequence). The CDR3 totals 15 residues. The CDR3 bases are TGTGCCAGCTCTGCGGACAGGGATCGCAATCAGCCCCAGCATTTT. Translating it yields CASSADRDRNQPQHF.

This chain links TRBV15 with TRBJ2-1; possible D gene TRBD1, 6 bases. With 0 bases removed from V and 5 bases from J, the gap between germline ends came to 11 bases. Germline V gives CDR1 LNHNV, CDR2 YYDKDF (reference sequence). The CDR3 is made up of 15 amino acids. The CDR3 bases are TGTGCCACCAGCAGAGATAGGGGACAACACAATGAGCAGTTCTTC. Protein sequence: CATSRDRGQHNEQFF.